This is a list of T cell receptor beta chains from one sample in a study of post-analysis software for immune sequencing data. Each CDR3 protein gets one entry after TCRdb re-called the PCR reads with MiXCR. This repertoire shows hundreds of thousands of distinct CDR3 sequences, 30% found once; its top ten account for under 0.7%. Input material: blood. Receptors originate from a girl between 5 and 17 years old with multiple sclerosis. CDR3s include the opening cysteine and the closing phenylalanine or tryptophan. The D gene is left open where the match is weak. Only part of the rows carry a size: once, few, many, or a class if the clone is expanded.

-,TRBV3-1,few,TRBJ2-1,TGTGCCAGCAGCCAAGGGCATCAGGGGATCTCCTACAATGAGCAGTTCTTC,CASSQGHQGISYNEQFF
-,TRBV5-5,once,TRBJ2-5,TGTGCCAGCGGTGGGGTGGGGGAGACCCAGTACTTC,CASGGVGETQYF
TRBD1,TRBV14,-,TRBJ2-4,TGTGCCAGCAGCCAAGTGACCACAGGGGCGGCCAAAAACATTCAGTACTTC,CASSQVTTGAAKNIQYF
-,TRBV27,-,TRBJ1-2,TGTGCCAGCAGTTTAACGAACAGAGCTAACTATGGCTACACCTTC,CASSLTNRANYGYTF
-,TRBV7-9,-,TRBJ2-5,TGTGCCAGCAGCCGCTCGTGGGACGAGCAAGAGACCCAGTACTTC,CASSRSWDEQETQYF
TRBD1,TRBV12-3/TRBV12-4,-,TRBJ1-2,TGTGCCAGCACAAAAGGTCCAGGGGGCAGGGGCTACACCTTC,CASTKGPGGRGYTF
-,TRBV28,few,TRBJ2-1,TGTGCCAGCAGGGGAAGCTCCTACAATGAGCAGTTCTTC,CASRGSSYNEQFF
TRBD1,TRBV5-1,-,TRBJ2-7,TGCGCCAGCAGCTTGGCGAGTGAGGGGGCTTCCTACGAGCAGTACTTC,CASSLASEGASYEQYF
TRBD1,TRBV12-3/TRBV12-4,few,TRBJ1-2,TGTGCCAGCAGTTTAAGGCAGGGGGTCGGAGGCTACACCTTC,CASSLRQGVGGYTF
TRBD2,TRBV7-9,-,TRBJ2-1,TGTGCCAGCAGCTTATACTCTAGCGGGAGTTTAATCTTTGAGCAGTTCTTC,CASSLYSSGSLIFEQFF
-,TRBV13,-,TRBJ2-2,TGTGCCAGCAGCTTGTTCCGGGGGACCGGGGAGCTGTTTTTT,CASSLFRGTGELFF
-,TRBV7-8,-,TRBJ2-7,TGTGCCAGCAGCTTTGGACACTCCGCCCTGGAGCAGTACTTC,CASSFGHSALEQYF
-,TRBV20-1,few,TRBJ1-1,TGCAGTGCTAGGGAGGGGAACACTGAAGCTTTCTTT,CSAREGNTEAFF
-,TRBV7-2,few,TRBJ2-3,TGTGCCAGCAGCTCGGCTAGTGTGAGCACAGATACGCAGTATTTT,CASSSASVSTDTQYF
TRBD2,TRBV24-1,few,TRBJ2-5,TGTGCCACCAGTGACGCCGGGACTAGCGGACGGCAGTACTTC,CATSDAGTSGRQYF
TRBD1,TRBV2,-,TRBJ2-2,TGTGCCAGCAGAGGGACAGAGACCGGGGAGCTGTTTTTT,CASRGTETGELFF
TRBD2,TRBV12-3/TRBV12-4,-,TRBJ2-7,TGTGCCAGCAGTTTAGGCGCTAGCGGAACTTACAATGAGCAGTACTTC,CASSLGASGTYNEQYF
-,TRBV12-3/TRBV12-4,-,TRBJ2-6,TGTGCCAGCAGTTTTGCAGGGGCTGGGGCCAACGTCCTGACTTTC,CASSFAGAGANVLTF
-,TRBV20-1,few,TRBJ2-1,TGCAGTGCCGAGGGACGTCGATTTGATGAGCAGTTCTTC,CSAEGRRFDEQFF
TRBD1,TRBV7-2,few,TRBJ2-7,TGTGCCAGCAGCATCCCGACAGGGACCTCCTACGAGCAGTACTTC,CASSIPTGTSYEQYF
TRBD2,TRBV12-3/TRBV12-4,-,TRBJ2-7,TGTGCCAGCAGTCACTCTAGCGGGGGCCCCACCGGGGCCCAGTACTTC,CASSHSSGGPTGAQYF
TRBD1,TRBV6-1,-,TRBJ2-5,TGTGCCAGCAGGATTGGGACAGGAATTTGGGAGACCCAGTACTTC,CASRIGTGIWETQYF
TRBD2,TRBV6-1,few,TRBJ2-5,TGTGCCAGCAGTGGGGGACTAGCGGGAGGAGGTGAGACCCAGTACTTC,CASSGGLAGGGETQYF
-,TRBV5-6,-,TRBJ2-1,TGTGCCAGCACCCTGAGGTTGGGACTCCCGGAAAGCGCCTACAATGAGCAGTTCTTC,CASTLRLGLPESAYNEQFF
-,TRBV7-2,-,TRBJ2-7,TGTGCCAGCAGCCACGGGAGTGGCTACGAGCAGTACTTC,CASSHGSGYEQYF
-,TRBV25-1,-,TRBJ2-4,TGTGCCAGTTCCGGCAGGGAGGCCGGAGAGCAGTACTTC,CASSGREAGEQYF
-,TRBV28,few,TRBJ2-4,TGTGCCAGCAGTTTCCACCCAGGGCCCTTAGCCAAAAACATTCAGTACTTC,CASSFHPGPLAKNIQYF
TRBD2,TRBV7-2,-,TRBJ2-5,TGTGCCAGCAGCCTAGCGGGGGGGCCTACAGAGACCCAGTACTTC,CASSLAGGPTETQYF
TRBD2,TRBV12-3/TRBV12-4,-,TRBJ2-2,TGTGCCAGCAGTTTTTATCCGGGACTAAAGAACACCGGGGAGCTGTTTTTT,CASSFYPGLKNTGELFF
-,TRBV28,-,TRBJ2-4,TGTGCCAGCACCACGGGGATTATAGCCAAAAACATTCAGTACTTC,CASTTGIIAKNIQYF
TRBD1,TRBV5-5,-,TRBJ2-5,TGTGCCAGCAGCTTGGCCGGGCAGGGGGCGCGGGAGACCCAGTACTTC,CASSLAGQGARETQYF
-,TRBV5-5,-,TRBJ1-5,TGTGCCAGCAGCCTGGGGGGGTCTCTGAATCAGCCCCAGCATTTT,CASSLGGSLNQPQHF
-,TRBV4-3,many,TRBJ2-1,TGCGCCAGCAGCCAGAAGGCCGGCCAGAACATGTACAATGAGCAGTTCTTC,CASSQKAGQNMYNEQFF
TRBD2,TRBV20-1,-,TRBJ2-3,TGCAGTGCCCGGGGGGGAGCGGGAGAGCTCACAGATACGCAGTATTTT,CSARGGAGELTDTQYF
-,TRBV6-5,few,TRBJ1-1,TGTGCCAGCAGGGGAAGCCGGGACATTTTCTTT,CASRGSRDIFF
TRBD1,TRBV7-8,-,TRBJ2-3,TGTGCCAGCAGCCTATGGACAGGGTTTACAGATACGCAGTATTTT,CASSLWTGFTDTQYF
TRBD2,TRBV20-1,many,TRBJ2-7,TGCAGTGCTTGGACTAGCGGGACTTACGAGCAGTACTTC,CSAWTSGTYEQYF